A selection of T cell receptor beta chains follows, all from one sample in a study of persistence of HIV-infected CD4 T cells. Profiled with immunoSEQ multiplex PCR; TCRdb holds only in-frame clones, not every one. The sample carries roughly 64,000 clones, about four fifths recorded once. Antigens for these TCRs are unknown. Material: CD4+ T cells sorted from PBMCs after roughly 18-hour stimulation, obtained from a patient who received antiretroviral therapy. The receptors shown here come from an adult man with HIV who was CMV-seropositive. Both conserved end residues are part of each CDR3. Fields, in order: V gene, J gene, clone size, D gene, CDR3 DNA, CDR3 protein. D genes are given only for firm matches. Clone size is given for some rows only: seen once, a few or many times, or a class if the clone is expanded.

V gene: TRBV6-6
J gene: TRBJ1-4
clone size: .
D gene: .
CDR3 DNA: TGTGCCAGCACCCCCGAGAGGGAGGGTGAAAAACTGTTTTTT
CDR3 protein: CASTPEREGEKLFF

V gene: TRBV19
J gene: TRBJ2-7
clone size: few
D gene: TRBD1
CDR3 DNA: TGTGCCAGTAGGGGGACAGGGACCTCCTACGAGCAGTACTTC
CDR3 protein: CASRGTGTSYEQYF

V gene: TRBV21-1
J gene: TRBJ2-3
clone size: .
D gene: .
CDR3 DNA: TGTGCCAGCAGCAAAGATGATAGCGGGGGGCCGGTTGGCACAGATACGCAGTATTTT
CDR3 protein: CASSKDDSGGPVGTDTQYF

V gene: TRBV19
J gene: TRBJ1-4
clone size: once
D gene: .
CDR3 DNA: TGTGCCAGTAGTATCAGGGGAGAGGAAAAACTGTTTTTT
CDR3 protein: CASSIRGEEKLFF

V gene: TRBV19
J gene: TRBJ2-1
clone size: .
D gene: TRBD1
CDR3 DNA: TGTGCCAGTAGTCCAGACAGGGGAGTCCACAATGAGCAGTTCTTC
CDR3 protein: CASSPDRGVHNEQFF

V gene: TRBV7-2
J gene: TRBJ2-2
clone size: .
D gene: .
CDR3 DNA: TGTGCCAGCAGCTTAGTTCAGGGGACCGGGGAGCTGTTTTTT
CDR3 protein: CASSLVQGTGELFF

V gene: TRBV24-1
J gene: TRBJ1-1
clone size: once
D gene: .
CDR3 DNA: TGTGCCACCAGTCAGGCAGCGGGCAACACTGAAGCTTTCTTT
CDR3 protein: CATSQAAGNTEAFF

V gene: TRBV5-1
J gene: TRBJ1-5
clone size: .
D gene: .
CDR3 DNA: TGCGCCAGCAGCTCGGGGGACCGTAATCAGCCCCAGCATTTT
CDR3 protein: CASSSGDRNQPQHF

V gene: TRBV12-3/TRBV12-4
J gene: TRBJ2-7
clone size: once
D gene: .
CDR3 DNA: TGTGCCAGCAGTAACAGCCAAACCTACGAGCAGTACTTC
CDR3 protein: CASSNSQTYEQYF

V gene: TRBV18
J gene: TRBJ2-2
clone size: .
D gene: .
CDR3 DNA: TGTGCCAGCTCACCCTCCAACACCGGGGAGCTGTTTTTT
CDR3 protein: CASSPSNTGELFF

V gene: TRBV29-1
J gene: TRBJ1-1
clone size: .
D gene: .
CDR3 DNA: TGCAGCGTTCTTCAGGGGAACACTGAAGCTTTCTTT
CDR3 protein: CSVLQGNTEAFF

V gene: TRBV3-1/TRBV3-2
J gene: TRBJ2-2
clone size: .
D gene: TRBD1
CDR3 DNA: TGTGCCAGCAGCCCCGGGACAGGGAGGGACGGGGAGCTGTTTTTT
CDR3 protein: CASSPGTGRDGELFF

V gene: TRBV6-6
J gene: TRBJ1-2
clone size: .
D gene: .
CDR3 DNA: TGTGCCAGCAGTTCCGGGGGGGGCTATGGCTACACCTTC
CDR3 protein: CASSSGGGYGYTF

V gene: TRBV27
J gene: TRBJ1-5
clone size: .
D gene: .
CDR3 DNA: TGTGCCAGCAGTTTAACAGGGTTTCAATATCGGAGCAATCAGCCCCAGCATTTT
CDR3 protein: CASSLTGFQYRSNQPQHF

V gene: TRBV6-1
J gene: TRBJ2-7
clone size: few
D gene: .
CDR3 DNA: TGTGCCAGCAGTGAACAGGCTAGAGGTTCAGGTTACTTC
CDR3 protein: CASSEQARGSGYF

V gene: TRBV2
J gene: TRBJ1-2
clone size: .
D gene: TRBD1
CDR3 DNA: TGTGCCAGCAGACCCGGGACAGGGGAAAGGAGCTACACCTTC
CDR3 protein: CASRPGTGERSYTF

V gene: TRBV6-5
J gene: TRBJ1-1
clone size: once
D gene: .
CDR3 DNA: TGTGCCAGCAGTTACTCTCTAAGGAGGGGCACTGAAGCTTTCTTT
CDR3 protein: CASSYSLRRGTEAFF

V gene: TRBV18
J gene: TRBJ1-5
clone size: once
D gene: .
CDR3 DNA: TGTGCCAGCTCACCTTGGACAGACAATCAGCCCCAGCATTTT
CDR3 protein: CASSPWTDNQPQHF

V gene: TRBV19
J gene: TRBJ1-1
clone size: .
D gene: TRBD1
CDR3 DNA: TGTGCCAGTAGTCCCGTTCGTACAGGGGGCGGCACCTTT
CDR3 protein: CASSPVRTGGGTF

V gene: TRBV28
J gene: TRBJ2-7
clone size: .
D gene: TRBD1
CDR3 DNA: TGTGCCAGCAGTTTATTGACAGGGGACGACGAGCAGTACTTC
CDR3 protein: CASSLLTGDDEQYF

V gene: TRBV6-5
J gene: TRBJ1-2
clone size: .
D gene: .
CDR3 DNA: TGTGCCAGCAGTTACTCCTTCCGGGGGGCCTATGGCTACACCTTC
CDR3 protein: CASSYSFRGAYGYTF

V gene: TRBV7-3
J gene: TRBJ2-6
clone size: .
D gene: .
CDR3 DNA: TGTGCCAGCAGATTAGGAGGGGCCAACGTCCTGACTTTC
CDR3 protein: CASRLGGANVLTF

V gene: TRBV7-9
J gene: TRBJ1-2
clone size: .
D gene: TRBD1
CDR3 DNA: TGTGCCAGCAGCTTAGTGGGTCAGGGGGCTGGCTACACCTTC
CDR3 protein: CASSLVGQGAGYTF

V gene: TRBV27
J gene: TRBJ1-5
clone size: .
D gene: .
CDR3 DNA: TGTGCCAGCAGTTCTCCGGGGGGAAGCAATCAGCCCCAGCATTTT
CDR3 protein: CASSSPGGSNQPQHF

V gene: TRBV19
J gene: TRBJ1-1
clone size: once
D gene: .
CDR3 DNA: TGTGCCAGTAGTAGGGGCCCTGGAGGGGCTTTCTTT
CDR3 protein: CASSRGPGGAFF

V gene: TRBV19
J gene: TRBJ2-5
clone size: .
D gene: .
CDR3 DNA: TGTGCCAGTAGTCGGGCATGGGGAGAGACCCAGTACTTC
CDR3 protein: CASSRAWGETQYF

V gene: TRBV6-5
J gene: TRBJ2-7
clone size: .
D gene: .
CDR3 DNA: TGTGCCAGCAGTTATGGGCGTAGCTCCTACGAGCAGTACTTC
CDR3 protein: CASSYGRSSYEQYF

V gene: TRBV7-2
J gene: TRBJ1-2
clone size: .
D gene: TRBD1
CDR3 DNA: TGTGCCAGCAGACCGGGACAGGGTGGCTATGGCTACACCTTC
CDR3 protein: CASRPGQGGYGYTF

V gene: TRBV6-5
J gene: TRBJ2-3
clone size: .
D gene: .
CDR3 DNA: TGTGCCAGCGCTAAGGGGGGTGCAGATACGCAGTATTTT
CDR3 protein: CASAKGGADTQYF

V gene: TRBV2
J gene: TRBJ1-2
clone size: .
D gene: .
CDR3 DNA: TGTGCCAGCGCGTCGTTCTCCATTAACTATGGCTACACCTTC
CDR3 protein: CASASFSINYGYTF

V gene: TRBV10-3
J gene: TRBJ2-3
clone size: .
D gene: TRBD2
CDR3 DNA: TGTGCCATCAAAGCTGCTAGCGGGGGCACAGATACGCAGTATTTT
CDR3 protein: CAIKAASGGTDTQYF

V gene: TRBV2
J gene: TRBJ2-1
clone size: .
D gene: .
CDR3 DNA: TGTGCCAGCAGACGACAGGCTAACAATGAGCAGTTCTTC
CDR3 protein: CASRRQANNEQFF

V gene: TRBV7-6
J gene: TRBJ2-7
clone size: .
D gene: .
CDR3 DNA: TGTGCCAGCAGCTTAGCTCCGGGACCCACAGTGAGGGAGCAGTACTTC
CDR3 protein: CASSLAPGPTVREQYF

V gene: TRBV2
J gene: TRBJ1-4
clone size: .
D gene: TRBD1
CDR3 DNA: TGTGCCAGCAGTGGTCCTTCAGGGACAGGGGAGAACGAAAAACTGTTTTTT
CDR3 protein: CASSGPSGTGENEKLFF

V gene: TRBV18
J gene: TRBJ1-2
clone size: .
D gene: TRBD1
CDR3 DNA: TGTGCCAGCTCCCCTTCTGGGACAGGGGGGGGCTACACCTTC
CDR3 protein: CASSPSGTGGGYTF

V gene: TRBV5-1
J gene: TRBJ1-4
clone size: once
D gene: .
CDR3 DNA: TGCGCCAGCAGCTTAAAGGAACCAACTAATGAAAAACTGTTTTTT
CDR3 protein: CASSLKEPTNEKLFF

V gene: TRBV15
J gene: TRBJ2-5
clone size: .
D gene: .
CDR3 DNA: TGTGCCACCAGCCCGCGGGTGACAGGATTGGGAGAGACCCAGTACTTC
CDR3 protein: CATSPRVTGLGETQYF

V gene: TRBV10-1
J gene: TRBJ2-1
clone size: .
D gene: .
CDR3 DNA: TGCGCCAGCAGTGAAAATATGGGTGAGCAGTTCTTC
CDR3 protein: CASSENMGEQFF

V gene: TRBV6-5
J gene: TRBJ1-1
clone size: .
D gene: TRBD1
CDR3 DNA: TGTGCCAGCAGTCCTCCGAAGGGGGCGAAAACTGAAGCTTTCTTT
CDR3 protein: CASSPPKGAKTEAFF

V gene: TRBV18
J gene: TRBJ1-1
clone size: .
D gene: TRBD1
CDR3 DNA: TGTGCCAGCTCACCAGACAGGGGGCACACTGAAGCTTTCTTT
CDR3 protein: CASSPDRGHTEAFF

V gene: TRBV6-2/TRBV6-3
J gene: TRBJ1-2
clone size: .
D gene: TRBD1
CDR3 DNA: TGTGCCAGCAGTCCCGGACAGGGAGTAGATTATGGCTACACCTTC
CDR3 protein: CASSPGQGVDYGYTF

V gene: TRBV5-1
J gene: TRBJ2-2
clone size: .
D gene: .
CDR3 DNA: TGCGCCAGCAGCTTGGGGAGGGGGAACACCGGGGAGCTGTTTTTT
CDR3 protein: CASSLGRGNTGELFF

V gene: TRBV18
J gene: TRBJ1-4
clone size: .
D gene: .
CDR3 DNA: TGTGCCAGCTCACGTGTATATGCAACTAATGAAAAACTGTTTTTT
CDR3 protein: CASSRVYATNEKLFF

V gene: TRBV19
J gene: TRBJ1-3
clone size: few
D gene: .
CDR3 DNA: TGTGCCAGTGCGGAAGGGGAAAACACCATATATTTT
CDR3 protein: CASAEGENTIYF

V gene: TRBV5-1
J gene: TRBJ1-3
clone size: .
D gene: TRBD1
CDR3 DNA: TGCGCCAGCAGCCCAGCCGGGACAGCGGGTGGAAACACCATATATTTT
CDR3 protein: CASSPAGTAGGNTIYF

V gene: TRBV4-1
J gene: TRBJ2-1
clone size: .
D gene: TRBD1
CDR3 DNA: TGCGCCAGCAGCCAAGATCCTGACAGGGGGCTTTACAATGAGCAGTTCTTC
CDR3 protein: CASSQDPDRGLYNEQFF

V gene: TRBV7-9
J gene: TRBJ1-4
clone size: .
D gene: .
CDR3 DNA: TGTGCCAGCAGTCCTACAATCTCAACTAATGAAAAACTGTTTTTT
CDR3 protein: CASSPTISTNEKLFF

V gene: TRBV5-6
J gene: TRBJ1-4
clone size: few
D gene: .
CDR3 DNA: TGTGCCAGCAGCTATAGGGCCCTATCTGGAGGGGAAAAACTGTTTTTT
CDR3 protein: CASSYRALSGGEKLFF

V gene: TRBV6-1
J gene: TRBJ2-4
clone size: .
D gene: .
CDR3 DNA: TGTGCCAGCAGTGAAGCCTACATTCAGTACTTC
CDR3 protein: CASSEAYIQYF

V gene: TRBV9
J gene: TRBJ2-6
clone size: .
D gene: .
CDR3 DNA: TGTGCCAGCAGCGCCCAGGGGAGTGGGGCCAACGTCCTGACTTTC
CDR3 protein: CASSAQGSGANVLTF

V gene: TRBV5-4
J gene: TRBJ1-1
clone size: few
D gene: TRBD1
CDR3 DNA: TGTGCCAGCAGCTTTGACAGGGTCAGCACTGAAGCTTTCTTT
CDR3 protein: CASSFDRVSTEAFF

V gene: TRBV2
J gene: TRBJ1-2
clone size: .
D gene: .
CDR3 DNA: TGTGCCAGCAGTGAGGAGGGAGGCTATGGCTACACCTTC
CDR3 protein: CASSEEGGYGYTF

V gene: TRBV20-1
J gene: TRBJ1-1
clone size: .
D gene: .
CDR3 DNA: TGCAGTGCTGGACACCAATCTGAAGCTTTCTTT
CDR3 protein: CSAGHQSEAFF

V gene: TRBV10-3
J gene: TRBJ1-5
clone size: .
D gene: TRBD1
CDR3 DNA: TGTGCCATCAGTCCAGGGGGGGGTGGTGTAAATCAGCCCCAGCATTTT
CDR3 protein: CAISPGGGGVNQPQHF

V gene: TRBV6-5
J gene: TRBJ1-2
clone size: .
D gene: TRBD1
CDR3 DNA: TGTGCCAGCAGCCCGGGACAGGTGTATGGCTACACCTTC
CDR3 protein: CASSPGQVYGYTF

V gene: TRBV4-2
J gene: TRBJ1-1
clone size: once
D gene: .
CDR3 DNA: TGTGCCAGCAGCCAAGAAGGGGCCGTTGGGAAAACTGAAGCTTTCTTT
CDR3 protein: CASSQEGAVGKTEAFF

V gene: TRBV14
J gene: TRBJ2-2
clone size: .
D gene: .
CDR3 DNA: TGTGCCAGCAGCGTTTCGTCCCTGTCCAGGGGCACCGGGGAGCTGTTTTTT
CDR3 protein: CASSVSSLSRGTGELFF

V gene: TRBV10-2
J gene: TRBJ1-4
clone size: few
D gene: .
CDR3 DNA: TGCGCCAGCAGTGGGGGGCTGAACGAAAAACTGTTTTTT
CDR3 protein: CASSGGLNEKLFF

V gene: TRBV4-1
J gene: TRBJ1-1
clone size: .
D gene: .
CDR3 DNA: TGCGCCAGCAGCCAAGGTGTGCGAGGGGTACCATCACTGGGCACTGAAGCTTTCTTT
CDR3 protein: CASSQGVRGVPSLGTEAFF

V gene: TRBV4-1
J gene: TRBJ2-7
clone size: .
D gene: TRBD1
CDR3 DNA: TGCGCCAGCAGCCTCGACAGGGCTCACGAGCAGTACTTC
CDR3 protein: CASSLDRAHEQYF